This T cell receptor (beta chain) was sequenced in a study of T cells after yellow fever vaccination. The overall study: Each low-cell-number fraction was prepared by means of SMART-Seq v4 Ultra Low Input.

The CDR3 sequence is 14 residues long. V gave up 4 bases and J gave up 4 bases; unmatched junction bases: 4. Looked up from germline, CDR1 is SGHNT and CDR2 is YYREEE (reference sequence). TCRdb itself ran the 5' RACE reads through MiXCR, one entry per CDR3 protein. Counted here are about 340,000 distinct CDR3 sequences, 7.5% to 9% occurring once; the ten biggest clones make up about 20%. Sequenced here: PBMCs, sampled on the day of the first yellow fever vaccination. This sequence was found in a young man who received the YFV17D yellow fever vaccine. The rearrangement uses TRBV5-4 and TRBJ2-7; TRBD2 agrees at 11 bases. This chain's CDR3 is CASSGGTSGYEQYF. Here the CDR3 DNA reads TGTGCCAGCAGCGGAGGGACTAGCGGATACGAGCAGTACTTC.